The rows below give T cell receptor beta chains drawn from one sample of a study of blood T cell repertoires in COVID-19. Libraries were prepared by immunoSEQ multiplex PCR; TCRdb keeps only in-frame clonotypes and omits some of them. This sample has approximately 170,000 clones, with about 80% found just once. The specimen was peripheral blood. The receptors were sampled from a human donor with acute or convalescent COVID-19. The donor label of this sample is uncertain. The CDR3 runs from the conserved cysteine through the conserved F or W. Each record gives: V gene, clone size, J gene, D gene, CDR3 protein, CDR3 DNA. A D gene is named only where the DNA matches it firmly. Size is omitted from some rows. Given values are once, few, many or a class for expanded clones.

v_gene: TRBV10-3
abundance: -
j_gene: TRBJ1-1
d_gene: -
CDR3aa: CAISGQNTEAFF
CDR3nt: TGTGCCATCAGTGGACAGAACACTGAAGCTTTCTTT

v_gene: TRBV5-1
abundance: -
j_gene: TRBJ1-4
d_gene: TRBD1
CDR3aa: CASSATGQGAEKLFF
CDR3nt: TGCGCCAGCAGCGCCACGGGACAGGGGGCTGAAAAACTGTTTTTT

v_gene: TRBV30
abundance: -
j_gene: TRBJ2-1
d_gene: TRBD1
CDR3aa: CAWASGTGHEQFF
CDR3nt: TGTGCCTGGGCCTCCGGGACAGGTCATGAGCAGTTCTTC

v_gene: TRBV6-6
abundance: -
j_gene: TRBJ1-2
d_gene: TRBD1
CDR3aa: CASSPRTGDYGYTF
CDR3nt: TGTGCCAGCAGTCCCAGGACAGGGGACTATGGCTACACCTTC

v_gene: TRBV2
abundance: -
j_gene: TRBJ2-1
d_gene: TRBD1
CDR3aa: CASDNRGEQFF
CDR3nt: TGTGCCAGCGACAACAGGGGTGAGCAGTTCTTC

v_gene: TRBV6-5
abundance: -
j_gene: TRBJ2-2
d_gene: -
CDR3aa: CASSYPKPTGELFF
CDR3nt: TGTGCCAGCAGTTACCCTAAGCCGACCGGGGAGCTGTTTTTT

v_gene: TRBV5-1
abundance: -
j_gene: TRBJ2-7
d_gene: TRBD2
CDR3aa: CASSPYGSGTHYEQYF
CDR3nt: TGCGCCAGCAGCCCTTATGGTAGCGGGACTCATTACGAGCAGTACTTC

v_gene: TRBV30
abundance: -
j_gene: TRBJ2-2
d_gene: -
CDR3aa: CAYATGNTGELFF
CDR3nt: TGTGCCTACGCGACAGGGAACACCGGGGAGCTGTTTTTT

v_gene: TRBV19
abundance: -
j_gene: TRBJ1-3
d_gene: -
CDR3aa: CASSISVTGTGNTIYF
CDR3nt: TGTGCCAGTAGTATTAGCGTGACGGGAACTGGAAACACCATATATTTT

v_gene: TRBV9
abundance: -
j_gene: TRBJ2-3
d_gene: TRBD2
CDR3aa: CASSVRGTSLGTDTQYF
CDR3nt: TGTGCCAGCAGCGTGAGGGGGACTAGCCTGGGGACAGATACGCAGTATTTT

v_gene: TRBV11-3
abundance: once
j_gene: TRBJ2-1
d_gene: TRBD2
CDR3aa: CASSPPGTSGRAHNEQFF
CDR3nt: TGTGCCAGCAGCCCTCCGGGGACTAGCGGGAGGGCCCACAATGAGCAGTTCTTC